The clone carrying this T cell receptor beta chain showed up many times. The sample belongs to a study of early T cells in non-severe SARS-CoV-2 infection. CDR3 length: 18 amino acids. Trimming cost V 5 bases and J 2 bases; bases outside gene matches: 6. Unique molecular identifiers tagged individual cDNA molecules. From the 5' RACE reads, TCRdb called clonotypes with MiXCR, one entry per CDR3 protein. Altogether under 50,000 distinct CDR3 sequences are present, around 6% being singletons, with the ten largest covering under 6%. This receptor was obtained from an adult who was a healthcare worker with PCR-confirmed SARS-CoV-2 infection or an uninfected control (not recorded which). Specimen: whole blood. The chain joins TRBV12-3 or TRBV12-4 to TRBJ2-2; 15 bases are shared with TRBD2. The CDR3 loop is CASSRGLAGGLNTGELFF. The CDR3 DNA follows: TGTGCCAGCAGTCGCGGACTAGCGGGAGGGCTTAACACCGGGGAGCTGTTTTTT.